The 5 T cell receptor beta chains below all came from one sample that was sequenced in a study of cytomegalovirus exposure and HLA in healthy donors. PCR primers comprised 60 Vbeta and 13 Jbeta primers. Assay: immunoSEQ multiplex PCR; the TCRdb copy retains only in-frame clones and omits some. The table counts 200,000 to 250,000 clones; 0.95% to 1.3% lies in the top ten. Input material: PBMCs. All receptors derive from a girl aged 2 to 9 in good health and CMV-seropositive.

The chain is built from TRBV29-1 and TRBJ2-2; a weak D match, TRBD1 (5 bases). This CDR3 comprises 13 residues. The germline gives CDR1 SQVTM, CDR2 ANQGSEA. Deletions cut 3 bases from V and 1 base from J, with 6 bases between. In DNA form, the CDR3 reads TGCAGCGTTGACACAGGGAACACCGGGGAGCTGTTTTTT. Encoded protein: CSVDTGNTGELFF.

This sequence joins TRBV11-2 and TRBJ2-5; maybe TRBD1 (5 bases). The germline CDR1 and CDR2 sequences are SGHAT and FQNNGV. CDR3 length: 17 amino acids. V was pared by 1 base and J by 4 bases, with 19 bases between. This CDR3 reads CASSLGVQATEGETQYF. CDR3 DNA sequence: TGTGCCAGCAGCTTAGGGGTTCAAGCGACAGAAGGAGAGACCCAGTACTTC.

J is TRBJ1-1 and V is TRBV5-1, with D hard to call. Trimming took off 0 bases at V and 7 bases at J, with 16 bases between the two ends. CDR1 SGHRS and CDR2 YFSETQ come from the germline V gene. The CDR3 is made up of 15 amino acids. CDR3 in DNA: TGCGCCAGCAGCTTGGCCGAGCCCCACCGGGATGAAGCTTTCTTT. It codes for CASSLAEPHRDEAFF. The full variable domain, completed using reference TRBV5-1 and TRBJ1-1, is KAGVTQTPRYLIKTRGQQVTLSCSPISGHRSVSWYQQTPGQGLQFLFEYFSETQRNKGNFPGRFSGRQFSNSRSEMNVSTLELGDSALYLCASSLAEPHRDEAFFGQGTRLTVV.

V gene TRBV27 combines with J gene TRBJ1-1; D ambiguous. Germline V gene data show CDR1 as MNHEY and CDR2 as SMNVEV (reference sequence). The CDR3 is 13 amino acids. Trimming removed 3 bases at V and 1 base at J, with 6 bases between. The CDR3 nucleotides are TGTGCCAGCAGTTTCCGGGAGAACACTGAAGCTTTCTTT. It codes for CASSFRENTEAFF.

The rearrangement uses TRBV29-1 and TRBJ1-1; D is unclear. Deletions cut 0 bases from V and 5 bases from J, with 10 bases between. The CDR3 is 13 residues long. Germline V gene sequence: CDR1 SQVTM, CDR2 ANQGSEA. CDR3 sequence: CSVEDATGTEAFF. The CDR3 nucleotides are TGCAGCGTTGAAGACGCGACGGGGACTGAAGCTTTCTTT.